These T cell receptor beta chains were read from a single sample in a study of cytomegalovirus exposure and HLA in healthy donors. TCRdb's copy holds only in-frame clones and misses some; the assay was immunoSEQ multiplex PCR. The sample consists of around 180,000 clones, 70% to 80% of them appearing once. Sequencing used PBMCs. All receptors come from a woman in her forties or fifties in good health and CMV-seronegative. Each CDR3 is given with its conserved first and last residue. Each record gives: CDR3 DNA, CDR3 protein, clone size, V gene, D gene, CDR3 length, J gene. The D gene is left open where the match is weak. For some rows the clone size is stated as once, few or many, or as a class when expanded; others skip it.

TGTGCCAGCAGCTTAGCGCCGGGACTGGTGGCCACAGATACGCAGTATTTT,CASSLAPGLVATDTQYF,NA,TRBV7-2,NA,17,TRBJ2-3
TGTGCCAGCAGAGGACTTAGCTACGAGCAGTACTTC,CASRGLSYEQYF,NA,TRBV25-1,NA,12,TRBJ2-7
TGTGCCAGCAGTTTTAGGACTAGCGGGAGTATAGAGACCCAGTACTTC,CASSFRTSGSIETQYF,NA,TRBV28,TRBD2,16,TRBJ2-5
TGTGCCAGCAGATACGATAGGAACACTGAAGCTTTCTTT,CASRYDRNTEAFF,few,TRBV2,NA,13,TRBJ1-1
TGTGCCAGCAGCGTCGGACTTTCCGCCTACGAGCAGTACTTC,CASSVGLSAYEQYF,NA,TRBV9,NA,14,TRBJ2-7
TGTGCCAGCAGTCCCGCACCTCCAGGACTAGCGGGGGCAGAGCAGTACTTC,CASSPAPPGLAGAEQYF,NA,TRBV28,TRBD2,17,TRBJ2-7
TGTGCCAGCAGTTACTCCGACAGGGCAGGCTACGAGCAGTACTTC,CASSYSDRAGYEQYF,NA,TRBV6-6,TRBD1,15,TRBJ2-7
TGTGCCAGCAGTTTACTTCAGACAGTCTCCTACGAGCAGTACTTC,CASSLLQTVSYEQYF,NA,TRBV27,NA,15,TRBJ2-7
TGTGCCAGCAGCCAAGATCGAGACTACTTCTCCTACAATGAGCAGTTCTTC,CASSQDRDYFSYNEQFF,NA,TRBV4-2,NA,17,TRBJ2-1
TGTGCCAGCAGCTTGGTCCTCCGTGAGGGCAATCAGCCCCAGCATTTT,CASSLVLREGNQPQHF,NA,TRBV5-5,NA,16,TRBJ1-5
TGTGCCAGCAGCTTAAAGACAGGGACTGGAAACACCATATATTTT,CASSLKTGTGNTIYF,once,TRBV7-2,TRBD1,15,TRBJ1-3
TGTGCCAGCAGCCCAACCCCGAACAGGGGGCACACTGAAGCTTTCTTT,CASSPTPNRGHTEAFF,NA,TRBV9,TRBD1,16,TRBJ1-1
TGTGCCAGCTCCCGAGGAGAGGGCCTCTACGAGCAGTACTTC,CASSRGEGLYEQYF,NA,TRBV18,NA,14,TRBJ2-7
TGTGCCAGCGTTGATTGGGCTAGCGGGAGTCGCTCCAACTACAATGAGCAGTTCTTC,CASVDWASGSRSNYNEQFF,NA,TRBV5-4,TRBD2,19,TRBJ2-1
TGTGCCACCAGCAGAGAATTCCGGGATACTGAAGCTTTCTTT,CATSREFRDTEAFF,NA,TRBV15,NA,14,TRBJ1-1
TGTGCCATCAGTGGGACTAGCGGCTCTGGGGCCAACGTCCTGACTTTC,CAISGTSGSGANVLTF,NA,TRBV10-3,TRBD2,16,TRBJ2-6
TGTGCTAGTGGTTTGCTTGGCACCACTGAAGCTTTCTTT,CASGLLGTTEAFF,NA,TRBV12-5,NA,13,TRBJ1-1
TGTGCCAGCAGCTCTAATGGCTACACCTTC,CASSSNGYTF,few,TRBV7-9,NA,10,TRBJ1-2
TGTGCCAGCAGTGAGGGGGGCTCTGGAAACACCATATATTTT,CASSEGGSGNTIYF,NA,TRBV6-1,NA,14,TRBJ1-3
TGTGCCAGCAGCCGCCTTACAGGGTTTGGGGCAGATACGCAGTATTTT,CASSRLTGFGADTQYF,NA,TRBV7-9,NA,16,TRBJ2-3
TGTGCCAGCAGCCCTCGGTTGTACGAGCAGTACTTC,CASSPRLYEQYF,NA,TRBV6-6,NA,12,TRBJ2-7
TGTGCCAGCAGTTCTCGAGGGGGTAACACTGAAGCTTTCTTT,CASSSRGGNTEAFF,NA,TRBV6-6,NA,14,TRBJ1-1
TGTGCCAGCAGCTCCCGGACAGCCTATGGCTACACCTTC,CASSSRTAYGYTF,few,TRBV7-2,NA,13,TRBJ1-2
TGTGCCAGCAGCCGACAGGGGGCGGCCGGGGAGCTGTTTTTT,CASSRQGAAGELFF,NA,TRBV27,TRBD1,14,TRBJ2-2
TGTGCCAGCAGTGAAATGGCACCCCAATTTGTTAATGAAAAACTGTTTTTT,CASSEMAPQFVNEKLFF,few,TRBV6-1,NA,17,TRBJ1-4
TGTGCCAGCAGCGCGAGGACAGGGGCTCCTGGGGAGCTGTTTTTT,CASSARTGAPGELFF,once,TRBV9,TRBD1,15,TRBJ2-2
TGTGCCAGCAGCTCTACTGAGACCTACGAGCAGTACTTC,CASSSTETYEQYF,once,TRBV7-9,NA,13,TRBJ2-7
TGTGCCAGCTCACCAGGGCAGGGGAACACTGAAGCTTTCTTT,CASSPGQGNTEAFF,once,TRBV18,NA,14,TRBJ1-1
TGTGCCAGCAGCTCGAGCGGGAGGGCCTATGATGAGCAGTTCTTC,CASSSSGRAYDEQFF,NA,TRBV2,TRBD2,15,TRBJ2-1
TGTGCCAGCAGCTTTCCGGGACTAGCGCGGAATGAGCAGTTCTTC,CASSFPGLARNEQFF,NA,TRBV7-9,TRBD2,15,TRBJ2-1
TGTGCCAGCTCACCTAGGCAGCGAAACACCGGGGAGCTGTTTTTT,CASSPRQRNTGELFF,NA,TRBV18,NA,15,TRBJ2-2
TGTGCCAGCAGTATCGACATGATTTACGAGCAGTACTTC,CASSIDMIYEQYF,NA,TRBV6-1,NA,13,TRBJ2-7
TGTGCCAGCAGCGCCGATTTAGCAAAGAGGGGCTACACCTTC,CASSADLAKRGYTF,few,TRBV9,NA,14,TRBJ1-2
TGTGCCAGCAGCGTCGGGTGGTTCGATCGGGAGACCCAGTACTTC,CASSVGWFDRETQYF,NA,TRBV5-8,NA,15,TRBJ2-5
TGTGCCAGCAGCTTACAACCCTTAGTGGGAGGGAGGAATGAGCAGTTCTTC,CASSLQPLVGGRNEQFF,NA,TRBV7-9,TRBD2,17,TRBJ2-1
TGTGCCAGCGGTCGGGGGGGCACAGATACGCAGTATTTT,CASGRGGTDTQYF,NA,TRBV6-6,TRBD2,13,TRBJ2-3
TGTGCCTGGGGCTACGGGAGCGCGAACCAAGGGACCAAAAACATTCAGTACTTC,CAWGYGSANQGTKNIQYF,NA,TRBV30,NA,18,TRBJ2-4